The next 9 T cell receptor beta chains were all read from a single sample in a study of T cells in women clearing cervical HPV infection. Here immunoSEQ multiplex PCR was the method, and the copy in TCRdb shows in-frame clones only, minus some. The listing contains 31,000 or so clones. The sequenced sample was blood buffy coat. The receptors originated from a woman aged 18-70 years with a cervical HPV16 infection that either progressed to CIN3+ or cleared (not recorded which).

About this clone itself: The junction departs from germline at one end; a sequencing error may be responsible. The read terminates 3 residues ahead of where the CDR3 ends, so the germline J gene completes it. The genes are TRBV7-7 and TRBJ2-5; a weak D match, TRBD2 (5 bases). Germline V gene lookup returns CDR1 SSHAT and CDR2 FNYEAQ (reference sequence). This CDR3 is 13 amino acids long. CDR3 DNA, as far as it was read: TGTGCTAGCAGCTTAGCGCCAGAAGAGACC. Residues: CASSLAPEET. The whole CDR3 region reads CASSLAPEETQYF.

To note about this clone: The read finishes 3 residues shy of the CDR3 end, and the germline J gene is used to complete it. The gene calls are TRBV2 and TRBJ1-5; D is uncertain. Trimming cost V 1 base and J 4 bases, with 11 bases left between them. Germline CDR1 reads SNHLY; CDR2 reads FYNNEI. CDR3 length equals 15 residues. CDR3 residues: CASSEGLGGNQPQHF. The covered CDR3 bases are TGTGCCAGCAGTGAAGGGCTAGGTGGGAATCAGCCC.

The sequenced part of the CDR3 DNA is TGTGCCTGGAGCGGGTTAAGCTATAATTCACCC. Amino acids: CAWSGLSYNSP. The whole CDR3 protein is CAWSGLSYNSPLHF. The V gene is TRBV30, the J gene TRBJ1-6; D unresolved. The read halts 3 residues ahead of the CDR3 end, with the missing end drawn from the germline J gene. Trimming shortened V by 3 bases and J by 3 bases, and 9 bases separated the two germline ends. CDR1 is GTSNPN, CDR2 SVGIG, per germline (reference sequence). The CDR3 runs to 14 residues.

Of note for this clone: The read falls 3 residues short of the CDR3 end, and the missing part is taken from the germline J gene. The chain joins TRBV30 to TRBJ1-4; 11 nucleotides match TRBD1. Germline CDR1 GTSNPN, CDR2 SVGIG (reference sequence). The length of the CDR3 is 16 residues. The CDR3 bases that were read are TGTGCCTGGACGTCCCGGGACAGGGGGAGGGGTTCACCA. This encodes CAWTSRDRGRGSP. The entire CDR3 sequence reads CAWTSRDRGRGSPLFF.

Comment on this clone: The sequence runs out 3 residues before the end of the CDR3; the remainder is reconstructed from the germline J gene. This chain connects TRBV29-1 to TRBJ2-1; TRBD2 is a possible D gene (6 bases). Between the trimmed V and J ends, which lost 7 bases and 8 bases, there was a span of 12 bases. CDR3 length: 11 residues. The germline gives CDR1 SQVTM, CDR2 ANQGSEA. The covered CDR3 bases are TGCAGCGCTGACTGGGACTATGAG. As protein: CSADWDYE. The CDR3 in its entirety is CSADWDYEQFF.

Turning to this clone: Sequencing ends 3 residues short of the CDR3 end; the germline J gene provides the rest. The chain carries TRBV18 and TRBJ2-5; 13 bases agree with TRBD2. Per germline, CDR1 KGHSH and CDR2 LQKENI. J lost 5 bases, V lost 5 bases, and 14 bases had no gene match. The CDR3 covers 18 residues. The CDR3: CASSTSGRALRSVETQYF. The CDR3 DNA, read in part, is TGTGCCAGCTCAACTAGCGGGAGGGCCTTGCGGTCGGTGGAGACC.

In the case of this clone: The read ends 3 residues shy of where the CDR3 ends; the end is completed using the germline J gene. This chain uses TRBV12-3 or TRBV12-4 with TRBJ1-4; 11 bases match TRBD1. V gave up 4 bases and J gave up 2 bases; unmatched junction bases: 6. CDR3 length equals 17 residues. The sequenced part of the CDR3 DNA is TGTGCCAGCAGTTGGGGGACAGGGGGTAACACTAATGAAAAA. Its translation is CASSWGTGGNTNEK. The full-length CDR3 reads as CASSWGTGGNTNEKLFF.

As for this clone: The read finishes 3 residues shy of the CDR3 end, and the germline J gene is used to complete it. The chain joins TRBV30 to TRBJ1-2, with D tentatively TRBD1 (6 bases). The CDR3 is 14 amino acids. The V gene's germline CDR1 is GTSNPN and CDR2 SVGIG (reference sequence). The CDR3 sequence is CAWSVRGGAQGYTF. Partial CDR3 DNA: TGTGCCTGGAGTGTACGAGGGGGGGCTCAAGGC. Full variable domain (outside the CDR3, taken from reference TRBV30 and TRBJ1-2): SQTIHQWPATLVQPVGSPLSLECTVEGTSNPNLYWYRQAAGRGLQLLFYSVGIGQISSEVPQNLSASRPQDRQFILSSKKLLLSDSGFYLCAWSVRGGAQGYTFGSGTRLTVV.

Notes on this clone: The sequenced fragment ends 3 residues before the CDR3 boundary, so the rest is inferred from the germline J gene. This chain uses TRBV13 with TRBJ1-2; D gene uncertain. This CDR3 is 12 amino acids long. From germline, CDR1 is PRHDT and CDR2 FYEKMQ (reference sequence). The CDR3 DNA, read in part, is TGTGCCAGCAGCTTGCGCAGCGGGGGC. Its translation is CASSLRSGG. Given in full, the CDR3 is CASSLRSGGYTF.